This T cell receptor (beta chain) emerged from a study of blood T cells in healthy people across ages. A second PCR of about 6 to 11 cycles used a sample-barcoded 5' primer and a J-beta primer mix. Via MiXCR, TCRdb re-called the 5' RACE reads, giving one row per CDR3 protein. Among approximately 940,000 distinct CDR3 sequences, about 48% were seen once, and the ten largest hold around 15%. Regarding the study as a whole: In long-lived donors, naive CD4+ cell counts and diversity exceeded those of aged donors.

Regarding this clonotype: Its antigen is currently unknown.

The germline V and J ends were trimmed by 5 bases and 1 base, with 11 bases remaining between them. CDR1 SGHNT and CDR2 YENEEA come from the germline V gene. This CDR3 is 15 amino acids long. This TCR derives from a man aged 30 to 39 in good health. The specimen sequenced was blood. The chain uses TRBV11-3 and TRBJ2-2, with D possibly being TRBD1 (6 bases). CDR3 in amino acids: CASSRTGMNTGELFF. In nucleotides, the CDR3 is TGTGCCAGCAGCCGTACAGGGATGAACACCGGGGAGCTGTTTTTT.